Following are 21 T cell receptor beta chains from one sample sequenced in a study of blood T cells in healthy people across ages. A J-beta primer mix and a sample-barcoded 5' primer were used in a second PCR of about 7 to 12 cycles. TCRdb used MiXCR to reprocess the 5' RACE reads, holding one entry per CDR3 protein. Of more than 800,000 distinct CDR3 sequences listed, more than 25% are singletons. The sample comprised blood. Receptors were obtained from a woman older than 75 in good health.

This clonotype has a count of ten or more. The chain is built from TRBV11-2 and TRBJ2-1; TRBD1 or TRBD2 may be the D gene (7 bases each). Germline CDR1 reads SGHAT; CDR2 reads FQNNGV. This CDR3 region has 15 residues. V was cut by 5 bases and J by 12 bases, with 23 bases left in between. The CDR3: CASSEYQGGASGQFF. The DNA of the CDR3 is TGTGCCAGCAGCGAATACCAGGGGGGGGCCAGTGGGCAGTTCTTC.

This clonotype was counted at least ten times. The genes are TRBV7-2 and TRBJ1-1; possible D gene TRBD1, 5 bases. V was trimmed by 6 bases and J by 0 bases, leaving 8 bases between them. The CDR3 is made up of 13 amino acids. CDR1 SGHTA and CDR2 FQGNSA come from the germline V gene. The CDR3 reads CASSGGMNTEAFF. The CDR3 nucleotides are TGTGCCAGCAGTGGGGGGATGAACACTGAAGCTTTCTTT.

This chain uses TRBV11-2 with TRBJ2-7; D remains ambiguous. Trimming stripped 6 bases from V and 7 bases from J, with 22 bases between. The CDR3 has 15 residues. Germline CDR1 is SGHAT and CDR2 is FQNNGV. CDR3 protein: CASSLSTTTSGEQYF. Here the CDR3 DNA reads TGTGCCAGCAGTCTGTCGACAACCACGTCCGGGGAGCAGTACTTC.

A remark on this clonotype: This may come from a read error, since a much larger clone is one base off. V gene TRBV20-1 combines with J gene TRBJ2-5, with 7 bases that match TRBD2. The CDR3 has 14 amino acids. Germline CDR1 is DFQATT and CDR2 is SNEGSKA (reference sequence). After removal of 2 bases from V and 1 base from J, the junction contained 4 bases not matched to a gene. The CDR3 reads CSARRAGIQETQYF. The CDR3 DNA reads TGCAGTGCTAGACGAGCGGGGATCCAAGAGACCCAGTACTTC.

This clonotype was observed a few times. The V call is TRBV11-3, the J call TRBJ2-3, with D possibly called TRBD1 or TRBD2 (5 bases each). CDR1 and CDR2 from the germline V gene are SGHNT and YENEEA. The V and J ends lost 5 bases and 3 bases respectively, with 21 bases between them. The CDR3 runs 17 residues. Here the CDR3 DNA reads TGTGCCAGCAGCCCCCCGAGGGGAAATATGATGACAGATACGCAGTATTTT. It translates to CASSPPRGNMMTDTQYF.

The rearrangement links TRBV20-1 to TRBJ2-1; 12 bases agree with TRBD2. V gave up 1 base and J gave up 2 bases; unmatched junction bases: 3. The CDR3 loop spans 16 amino acids. CDR1 and CDR2 from the germline V gene are DFQATT and SNEGSKA (reference sequence). The CDR3, as DNA: TGCAGTGCTAGAGGGGGGACTAGCGGGCCCTACAATGAGCAGTTCTTC. Protein: CSARGGTSGPYNEQFF.

This clonotype was recorded at least ten times. The chain has TRBV6-5 and TRBJ1-2; 7 positions agree with TRBD1. V lost 7 bases, J lost 4 bases, and 9 bases stayed unmatched. CDR3 length: 14 residues. Per germline, CDR1 MNHEY and CDR2 SVGAGI. This CDR3 reads CASTSGQLIYGYTF. The CDR3 DNA reads as TGTGCCAGCACTTCGGGACAGCTAATCTATGGCTACACCTTC.

As regards this clonotype: This clone may be a read error of a much larger clone one base away. The rearrangement joins TRBV7-2 to TRBJ2-4; 9 bases map to TRBD1. The DNA end favors TRBJ2-7, so the J call may be wrong. CDR1 and CDR2 from the germline V gene are SGHTA and FQGNSA. The CDR3 extends over 17 amino acids. For the CDR3, the DNA is TGTGCCAGCAGCTCCTACAGGGGGCGGGAGCCATCCTGCGAGCAGTACTTC. Translated, it gives CASSSYRGREPSCEQYF.

J is TRBJ1-1 and V is TRBV5-1; D gene unclear. This CDR3 is built from 13 residues. V lost 3 bases and J lost 1, with 7 bases in between. The V gene's germline CDR1 is SGHRS and CDR2 YFSETQ. The CDR3 reads CASSYTRNTEAFF. The DNA of the CDR3 is TGCGCCAGCAGCTACACTAGGAACACTGAAGCTTTCTTT. Full variable domain (rest looked up from reference TRBV5-1 and TRBJ1-1): KAGVTQTPRYLIKTRGQQVTLSCSPISGHRSVSWYQQTPGQGLQFLFEYFSETQRNKGNFPGRFSGRQFSNSRSEMNVSTLELGDSALYLCASSYTRNTEAFFGQGTRLTVV.

Note on this clonotype: A read error is possible here, since a much larger clone lies one base away. V and J are TRBV3-1 and TRBJ2-5, with D possibly matching TRBD1 (5 bases). CDR3 length: 14 amino acids. The germline V gene has CDR1 LGHDT and CDR2 YNNKEL (reference sequence). V lost 2 bases to trimming and J lost 11 bases, with 18 bases between them. CDR3 sequence: CASSQRTGNNEQYF. For the CDR3, the DNA is TGTGCCAGCAGCCAAAGAACAGGAAACAATGAGCAGTACTTC.

This clonotype was seen repeatedly, ten times or more. V and J are TRBV5-1 and TRBJ2-7; maybe TRBD2 (6 bases). V lost 1 base to trimming and J lost 5 bases, with 16 bases between them. CDR1 and CDR2 from the germline V gene are SGHRS and YFSETQ. The CDR3 length is 15 residues. The CDR3 reads CASSLPAGLSDEQYF. For the CDR3, the DNA is TGCGCCAGCAGCTTGCCGGCGGGGCTGAGCGACGAGCAGTACTTC.

This clonotype was seen only a few times. A much larger clone is a single base away; this may be a read error. The chain joins TRBV20-1 to TRBJ2-1, with a weak D call TRBD1 (5 bases). The DNA end is more similar to TRBJ2-7, so the J call may be wrong. The CDR3 runs to 14 residues. Per germline, CDR1 DFQATT and CDR2 SNEGSKA (reference sequence). The CDR3 region is CSAQTVSSYNEQYF. The CDR3, as DNA: TGCAGTGCTCAGACAGTTAGCTCCTACAATGAGCAGTACTTC.

Worth noting for this clonotype: A much larger clone differs by one base, so this may be a read error. This sequence joins TRBV15 and TRBJ2-7; D is tentatively TRBD1 or TRBD2 (6 bases each). Germline lookup yields CDR1 LNHNV and CDR2 YYDKDF (reference sequence). V was clipped by 5 bases and J by 11 bases, with 16 bases between them. The CDR3 totals 12 residues. The CDR3 loop is CATSRGQGKEYF. The CDR3 DNA reads TGTGCCACCAGCCGGGGGCAGGGGAAAGAGTACTTC.

In its sample, this clonotype was seen a few times. This sequence joins TRBV5-5 and TRBJ1-4, with 7 positions matching TRBD1. The CDR3 loop spans 16 amino acids. The germline CDR1 and CDR2 sequences are SGHKS and YYEKEE (reference sequence). Losses at the gene ends were 4 bases for V and 7 bases for J; bases not matched to a gene: 13. This CDR3 reads CASSLELNRGGEKLFF. CDR3 nucleotides: TGTGCCAGCAGCCTCGAACTCAACAGGGGAGGTGAAAAACTGTTTTTT.

This clonotype was counted only a few times. V usage is TRBV29-1 and J usage is TRBJ2-3, with TRBD2 matching 14 bases. Germline V CDR1 and CDR2: SQVTM, ANQGSEA. V shed 6 bases, J shed 8 bases, and the junction held 4 bases outside the gene matches. The CDR3 spans 13 residues. The CDR3 DNA reads as TGCAGCGTGGGGACTAGCGGGGGCGGTACGCAGTATTTT. It codes for CSVGTSGGGTQYF.

The V gene is TRBV27, the J gene TRBJ2-1; tentative D call: TRBD2 (7 bases). CDR1 is MNHEY, CDR2 SMNVEV, per germline (reference sequence). The CDR3 extends over 17 amino acids. The V end was cut by 4 bases, the J end by 13 bases, with 29 bases between. The CDR3 nucleotides are TGTGCCAGCAGTTCGGTCCGGGGGGCGCGGGTGTCCGATAGACAGTTCTTC. This gives the protein CASSSVRGARVSDRQFF.

This clonotype was seen a few times. A much larger clone lies one base from this, so it may be a read error. This chain connects TRBV10-2 to TRBJ2-5; D might be TRBD1 (6 bases). With 2 bases removed from V and 5 bases from J, the gap between germline ends came to 12 bases. In germline, CDR1 is WSHSY, CDR2 SAAADI. This CDR3 comprises 14 residues. CDR3 protein: CASSEVAGVETQYF. The CDR3 DNA reads TGCGCCAGCAGTGAGGTCGCAGGGGTCGAGACCCAGTACTTC.

In its sample, this clonotype was seen many times. V and J are TRBV4-2 and TRBJ2-5, with TRBD2 matching over 9 bases. Per germline, CDR1 LGHNA and CDR2 YNFKEQ. Trimming removed 3 bases from V and 2 bases from J; junction bases left unmatched: 10. This CDR3 comprises 17 residues. The CDR3 protein is CASSQSVAGGPQETQYF. CDR3 in DNA: TGTGCCAGCAGCCAGAGCGTGGCGGGGGGGCCACAAGAGACCCAGTACTTC.

This clonotype appeared many times. The chain combines TRBV7-2 with TRBJ2-2, with D perhaps TRBD2 (6 bases). V was shortened by 1 base and J by 4 bases, with 10 bases between the two germline ends. Germline CDR1 and CDR2: SGHTA and FQGNSA. The CDR3 loop spans 15 amino acids. CDR3 sequence: CASSLELAFTGELFF. CDR3 nucleotides: TGTGCCAGCAGCTTAGAACTAGCCTTCACCGGGGAGCTGTTTTTT.

This rearrangement joins TRBV10-3 to TRBJ2-1; D uncertain. Trimming took 11 bases from V and 1 from J, leaving 6 bases between them. The CDR3 is 11 amino acids. Germline lookup yields CDR1 ENHRY and CDR2 SYGVKD. DNA for the CDR3: TGTGCCTATGGATCCTACAATGAGCAGTTCTTC. This encodes CAYGSYNEQFF.

A remark on this clonotype: Mismatch with germline at one junction end may stem from a read error. The V call is TRBV2, the J call TRBJ2-5, with D possibly TRBD2 on 5 matching bases. Per germline, CDR1 SNHLY and CDR2 FYNNEI. The CDR3 sequence is 12 residues long. The CDR3 loop reads CAGSMRRETQYF. For the CDR3, the DNA is TGTGCCGGCAGCATGCGGAGGGAGACCCAGTACTTC.